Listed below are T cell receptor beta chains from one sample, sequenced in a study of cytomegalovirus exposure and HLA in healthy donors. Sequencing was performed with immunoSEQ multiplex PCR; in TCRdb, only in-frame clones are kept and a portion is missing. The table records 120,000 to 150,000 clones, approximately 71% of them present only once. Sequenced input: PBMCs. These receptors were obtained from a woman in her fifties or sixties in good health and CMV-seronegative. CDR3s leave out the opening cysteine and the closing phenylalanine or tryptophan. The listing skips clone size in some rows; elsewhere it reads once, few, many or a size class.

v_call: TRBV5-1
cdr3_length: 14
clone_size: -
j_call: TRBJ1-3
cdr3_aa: ASSLHDRGPGNTIY

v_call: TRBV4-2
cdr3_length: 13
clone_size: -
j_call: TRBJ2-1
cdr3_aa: ASSLEWSSYNEQF

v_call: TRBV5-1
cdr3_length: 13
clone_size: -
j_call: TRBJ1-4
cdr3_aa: ASTSRGTGNEKLF

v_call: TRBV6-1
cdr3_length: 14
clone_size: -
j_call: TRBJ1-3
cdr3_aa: ASSGVTRYSGNTIY

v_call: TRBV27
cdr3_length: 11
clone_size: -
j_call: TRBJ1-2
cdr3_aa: ASSIGGADGYT

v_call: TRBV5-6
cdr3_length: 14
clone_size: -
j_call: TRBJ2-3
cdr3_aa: ASSLGLAGTADTQY

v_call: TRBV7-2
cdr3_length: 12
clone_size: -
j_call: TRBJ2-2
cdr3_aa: ASSLIRYTGELF

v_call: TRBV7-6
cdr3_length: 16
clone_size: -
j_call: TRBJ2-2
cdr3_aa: ASSSRTSGGHSTGELF

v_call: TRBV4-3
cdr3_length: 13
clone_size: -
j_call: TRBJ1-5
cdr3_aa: ASSQDLTGVQPQH

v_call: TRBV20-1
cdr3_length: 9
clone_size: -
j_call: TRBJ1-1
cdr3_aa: SASGAVEAF

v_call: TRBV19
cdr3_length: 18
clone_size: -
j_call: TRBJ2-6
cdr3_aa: ASRPNKPGTRMSGANVLT

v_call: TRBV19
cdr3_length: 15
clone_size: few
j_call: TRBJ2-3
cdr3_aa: ASSTTLAGGRPNTQY

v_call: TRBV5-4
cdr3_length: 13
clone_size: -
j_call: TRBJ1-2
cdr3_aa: ASSLSPNPSWGYT

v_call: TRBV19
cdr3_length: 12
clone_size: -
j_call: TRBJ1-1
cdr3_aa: ASRWGQGNTEAF

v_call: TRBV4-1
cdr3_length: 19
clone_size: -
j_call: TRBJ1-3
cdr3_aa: ASSPGLKVVYRTNSGNTIY

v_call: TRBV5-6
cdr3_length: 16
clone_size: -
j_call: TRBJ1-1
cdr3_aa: ASRRRDRVKPMNTEAF